This is a list of T cell receptor beta chains from one sample in a study of long-term antiretroviral therapy in people with HIV. The repertoire was sequenced with immunoSEQ multiplex PCR; TCRdb's copy has only in-frame clones and lacks some. The table has over 30,000 clones, about four fifths seen once. The starting material was unsorted PBMCs, obtained 0.6 years after starting antiretroviral therapy. The receptors were sampled from a man between 18 and 29 years old with HIV. CDR3s include the opening cysteine and the closing phenylalanine or tryptophan. The order of the fields is J gene, D gene, clone size, V gene, CDR3 DNA, CDR3 protein. A D gene is named only where the DNA matches it firmly. Clone size is not always given. Where it is, it says once, few, many or a class for expanded clones.

j_call: TRBJ1-5
d_call: -
clone_size: -
v_call: TRBV28
cdr3_nt: TGTGCCAGCAGTTTACGGGGTGTAGGCTCATATAGCAATCAGCCCCAGCATTTT
cdr3_aa: CASSLRGVGSYSNQPQHF

j_call: TRBJ2-1
d_call: TRBD1
clone_size: -
v_call: TRBV28
cdr3_nt: TGTGCCAGCAGTTTCACAGGGGGCCGCAATGAGCAGTTCTTC
cdr3_aa: CASSFTGGRNEQFF

j_call: TRBJ2-7
d_call: TRBD1
clone_size: -
v_call: TRBV27
cdr3_nt: TGTGCCAGCAGTTATCGGGACAGTAGCCACGAGCAGTACTTC
cdr3_aa: CASSYRDSSHEQYF

j_call: TRBJ2-7
d_call: -
clone_size: once
v_call: TRBV21-1
cdr3_nt: TGTGCCAGCAGCAAAGCTTGCGGGCAATACGAGCAGTACTTC
cdr3_aa: CASSKACGQYEQYF

j_call: TRBJ2-3
d_call: -
clone_size: -
v_call: TRBV19
cdr3_nt: TGTGCCAGTAGCCAGGGGTTTTCAGCAGATACGCAGTATTTT
cdr3_aa: CASSQGFSADTQYF

j_call: TRBJ2-7
d_call: TRBD2
clone_size: once
v_call: TRBV18
cdr3_nt: TGTGCCAGCGGCAAAACTAGCGGGAGACTTTACGAGCAGTACTTC
cdr3_aa: CASGKTSGRLYEQYF

j_call: TRBJ2-3
d_call: TRBD2
clone_size: -
v_call: TRBV10-3
cdr3_nt: TGTGCCATCCGGGGGGGCCCTCAAGATACGCAGTATTTT
cdr3_aa: CAIRGGPQDTQYF

j_call: TRBJ2-3
d_call: TRBD1
clone_size: few
v_call: TRBV5-4
cdr3_nt: TGTGCCAGCAGCTTTAAGAACAGGGGGCCAGATACGCAGTATTTT
cdr3_aa: CASSFKNRGPDTQYF

j_call: TRBJ2-7
d_call: -
clone_size: -
v_call: TRBV18
cdr3_nt: TGTGCCAGCTCCCTAGGGGGGGGCTCCTACGAGCAGTACTTC
cdr3_aa: CASSLGGGSYEQYF

j_call: TRBJ2-7
d_call: TRBD2
clone_size: -
v_call: TRBV11-2
cdr3_nt: TGTGCCAGCAGCCAGGCTAGCGGGGGCTACGAGCAGTACTTC
cdr3_aa: CASSQASGGYEQYF

j_call: TRBJ2-3
d_call: TRBD1
clone_size: few
v_call: TRBV19
cdr3_nt: TGTGCCAGTAGTTTTGCCGGGACAGGGGGCCAAGATACGCAGTATTTT
cdr3_aa: CASSFAGTGGQDTQYF

j_call: TRBJ2-3
d_call: -
clone_size: -
v_call: TRBV11-2
cdr3_nt: TGTGCCAGCAGCCCACGAACCCCGGGAATCCAGTTGGGAGATACGCAGTATTTT
cdr3_aa: CASSPRTPGIQLGDTQYF

j_call: TRBJ1-4
d_call: -
clone_size: few
v_call: TRBV28
cdr3_nt: TGTGCCAGCAGTCTGACGGAGGGGACTAGTAATGAAAAACTGTTTTTT
cdr3_aa: CASSLTEGTSNEKLFF

j_call: TRBJ2-7
d_call: -
clone_size: once
v_call: TRBV7-8
cdr3_nt: TGTGCCAGCAGCCCATTTACAGGGGAGCAGTACTTC
cdr3_aa: CASSPFTGEQYF

j_call: TRBJ2-3
d_call: -
clone_size: -
v_call: TRBV4-3
cdr3_nt: TGCGCCAGCAGCCAAGATATAGCGTTGAATACGCAGTATTTT
cdr3_aa: CASSQDIALNTQYF

j_call: TRBJ2-5
d_call: -
clone_size: once
v_call: TRBV5-1
cdr3_nt: TGCGCCAGCAGCTTTGGGACGGGAGTTAAACCACAAGAGACCCAGTACTTC
cdr3_aa: CASSFGTGVKPQETQYF

j_call: TRBJ2-1
d_call: TRBD2
clone_size: -
v_call: TRBV7-9
cdr3_nt: TGTGCCAGCAGCCCAAGCGGGAGCTCCTACAATGAGCAGTTCTTC
cdr3_aa: CASSPSGSSYNEQFF

j_call: TRBJ2-1
d_call: TRBD2
clone_size: -
v_call: TRBV25-1
cdr3_nt: TGTGCCAGCAGTCTGGGAGGGTTTCTCAATGAGCAGTTCTTC
cdr3_aa: CASSLGGFLNEQFF

j_call: TRBJ2-1
d_call: TRBD2
clone_size: -
v_call: TRBV11-2
cdr3_nt: TGTGCCAGCCGAATTCCGGGGAGGGGTCCATACAATGAGCAGTTCTTC
cdr3_aa: CASRIPGRGPYNEQFF

j_call: TRBJ2-7
d_call: -
clone_size: -
v_call: TRBV11-1
cdr3_nt: TGTGCCAGCAGCCCGCTTGTTGGGCTGCAGGCAAATATTCACTTC
cdr3_aa: CASSPLVGLQANIHF

j_call: TRBJ2-3
d_call: TRBD2
clone_size: -
v_call: TRBV5-1
cdr3_nt: TGCGCCAGCAGCTTGAGAGCGGGAGCAGCAGATACGCAGTATTTT
cdr3_aa: CASSLRAGAADTQYF

j_call: TRBJ2-2
d_call: -
clone_size: -
v_call: TRBV18
cdr3_nt: TGTGCCAGCTCACCACCGTTCGGAAACCACACCGGGGAGCTGTTTTTT
cdr3_aa: CASSPPFGNHTGELFF

j_call: TRBJ2-3
d_call: -
clone_size: -
v_call: TRBV5-1
cdr3_nt: TGCGCCAGCTTTAGCACAGATACGCAGTATTTT
cdr3_aa: CASFSTDTQYF

j_call: TRBJ2-2
d_call: TRBD1
clone_size: -
v_call: TRBV11-2
cdr3_nt: TGTGCCAGCAGCTTAGAAGGGACAGGGGAGAGGGAGTCCGGGGAGCTGTTTTTT
cdr3_aa: CASSLEGTGERESGELFF

j_call: TRBJ2-2
d_call: -
clone_size: few
v_call: TRBV7-9
cdr3_nt: TGTGCCAGCAGCTTAAGGGCAGGGAACACCGGGGAGCTGTTTTTT
cdr3_aa: CASSLRAGNTGELFF

j_call: TRBJ2-1
d_call: TRBD1
clone_size: -
v_call: TRBV6-1
cdr3_nt: TGTGCCAGCAGTGCGGAGACAGGGGGCTACAATGAGCAGTTCTTC
cdr3_aa: CASSAETGGYNEQFF

j_call: TRBJ2-7
d_call: TRBD2
clone_size: -
v_call: TRBV19
cdr3_nt: TGTGCCGCAGGAGCGGGAGGAAACTACGAGCAGTACTTC
cdr3_aa: CAAGAGGNYEQYF

j_call: TRBJ1-1
d_call: -
clone_size: -
v_call: TRBV30
cdr3_nt: TGTGCCTGGAGTCCCTTTGGGGCGCCTACGGCTTTCTTT
cdr3_aa: CAWSPFGAPTAFF

j_call: TRBJ2-2
d_call: -
clone_size: -
v_call: TRBV9
cdr3_nt: TGTGCCAGCAGCGTAGCTACCGGGGAGCTGTTTTTT
cdr3_aa: CASSVATGELFF

j_call: TRBJ2-7
d_call: -
clone_size: -
v_call: TRBV12-5
cdr3_nt: TGTGCTAGTGCCCGCGAGGGGGGCTCCTACGAGCAGTACTTC
cdr3_aa: CASAREGGSYEQYF

j_call: TRBJ1-2
d_call: -
clone_size: few
v_call: TRBV18
cdr3_nt: TGTGCCAGCTCACCGCAGGGCTCTAACTATGGCTACACCTTC
cdr3_aa: CASSPQGSNYGYTF

j_call: TRBJ2-6
d_call: -
clone_size: -
v_call: TRBV28
cdr3_nt: TGTGCCAGCAGTTTCAACAGGGCTGGGGCCAACGTCCTGACTTTC
cdr3_aa: CASSFNRAGANVLTF

j_call: TRBJ2-2
d_call: -
clone_size: -
v_call: TRBV27
cdr3_nt: TGTGCCAGCAGTTGGGGGACCGGGGAGCTGTTTTTT
cdr3_aa: CASSWGTGELFF

j_call: TRBJ2-6
d_call: TRBD1
clone_size: -
v_call: TRBV28
cdr3_nt: TGTGCCAGCAGTCCGAGGGGGCCTGGGGCCAACGTCCTGACTTTC
cdr3_aa: CASSPRGPGANVLTF

j_call: TRBJ1-6
d_call: TRBD1
clone_size: -
v_call: TRBV5-4
cdr3_nt: TGTGCCAGCAGCTTGGCCAGGGGGGCTAATTCACCCCTCCACTTT
cdr3_aa: CASSLARGANSPLHF

j_call: TRBJ2-1
d_call: TRBD1
clone_size: -
v_call: TRBV27
cdr3_nt: TGTGCCAGCAGTCAGCCGGGACAGGTTCCCCATGAGCAGTTCTTC
cdr3_aa: CASSQPGQVPHEQFF

j_call: TRBJ2-7
d_call: TRBD2
clone_size: -
v_call: TRBV7-9
cdr3_nt: TGTGCCAGCAGCCCGGGGGGGCCTTCCTACGAGCAGTACTTC
cdr3_aa: CASSPGGPSYEQYF